This is a list of T cell receptor beta chains from one sample in a study of blood T cell dynamics during melanoma immunotherapy. Some clones are missing from TCRdb's copy, which holds only in-frame ones; the method was immunoSEQ multiplex PCR. The table lists around 16,000 clones, about 94% of them singletons, with under 0.25% in the top ten. Sequenced material: effector memory CD8+ T cells from blood, taken from a patient treated with checkpoint blockade. The receptors here all came from a human donor with melanoma. CDR3s include the opening cysteine and the closing phenylalanine or tryptophan. A D gene is named only where the DNA matches it firmly. Some rows have no size entry. The others give once, few or many, or a class for an expanded clone.

v_gene	d_gene	abundance	j_gene	CDR3nt	CDR3aa
TRBV6-5	TRBD1	once	TRBJ2-7	TGTGCCAGCAGTTACAACAGGGGCTACGAGCAGTACTTC	CASSYNRGYEQYF
TRBV6-1	.	.	TRBJ2-7	TGTGCCAGCATAAGAGGGTTCGAGCAGTACTTC	CASIRGFEQYF
TRBV11-2	.	.	TRBJ1-1	TGTGCCAGCAGCTTAGGCCCGATAATTGAAGCTTTCTTT	CASSLGPIIEAFF
TRBV7-9	.	.	TRBJ2-7	TGTGCCAGCAGTTCAGACTACGAGCAGTACTTC	CASSSDYEQYF
TRBV6-4	.	.	TRBJ1-6	TGTGCCAGCAGTGACTCTTGGCAATATAATTCACCCCTCCACTTT	CASSDSWQYNSPLHF
TRBV7-9	.	.	TRBJ2-7	TGTGCCGGCAGCTTAGAGTACTACGAGCAGTACTTC	CAGSLEYYEQYF
TRBV11-2	.	.	TRBJ1-3	TGTGCCAGCAGCAGCAGGGATCTCTCTGGAAACACCATATATTTT	CASSSRDLSGNTIYF
TRBV6-6	.	.	TRBJ2-7	TGTGCCAGCAGCCTACGGATCTTCTACGAGCAGTACTTC	CASSLRIFYEQYF
TRBV4-1	.	.	TRBJ2-7	TGCGCCAGCAGCCAAGATCCCCAGCCGTACTCCTACGAGCAGTACTTC	CASSQDPQPYSYEQYF
TRBV19	.	.	TRBJ2-1	TGTGCCAGTAGTTTCCGAAATACGTATTCCTACAATGAGCAGTTCTTC	CASSFRNTYSYNEQFF
TRBV5-6	TRBD2	.	TRBJ2-7	TGTGCCAGCAGCCCCAGACTAGCGGGGGAGCAGTACTTC	CASSPRLAGEQYF
TRBV28	.	.	TRBJ1-1	TGTGCCAGCAGTTTCCCCCCCATGGGTTTCGAAGCCGCAACCCCTGAAGCTTTCTTT	CASSFPPMGFEAATPEAFF
TRBV12-1	.	.	TRBJ2-4	TGTGCCAGCAGCCCTGGACTAGCGGGTCCCCCCCACATAGCCAAAAACATTCAGTACTTC	CASSPGLAGPPHIAKNIQYF
TRBV18	.	.	TRBJ2-3	TGTGCCAGCTCAGAGGGAGCAGATACGCAGTATTTT	CASSEGADTQYF
TRBV19	TRBD1	.	TRBJ2-7	TGTGCCAGTAGTCCAAGACAGGGTTTCGAGCAGTACTTC	CASSPRQGFEQYF
TRBV4-1	TRBD1	.	TRBJ2-7	TGCGCCAGCAGCCACGACAGGGGGAGGTACGAGCAGTACTTC	CASSHDRGRYEQYF
TRBV27	.	.	TRBJ2-7	TGTGCCAGCAGTCCGGGATGGGGGGCTTACGAGCAGTACTTC	CASSPGWGAYEQYF
TRBV7-8	TRBD2	once	TRBJ2-7	TGTGCCAGCAGCTCGGGACTAGCGGGGGTCTTCTACGAGCAGTACTTC	CASSSGLAGVFYEQYF
TRBV5-4	.	.	TRBJ2-3	TGTGCCAGCAGCTGGGTGGAGGTCCCATATACGCAGTATTTT	CASSWVEVPYTQYF
TRBV5-1	.	.	TRBJ1-2	TGCGCCAGCAGCCCCACGGGCAGCGATAGATCCTTC	CASSPTGSDRSF
TRBV2	.	.	TRBJ2-2	TGTGCCAGCAGTAAGGTTAAGAACACCGGGGAGCTGTTTTTT	CASSKVKNTGELFF
TRBV9	.	.	TRBJ2-7	TGTGCCAGCAGCGTAGGGACGTACTCCTACGAGCAGTACTTC	CASSVGTYSYEQYF
TRBV7-9	TRBD2	.	TRBJ2-7	TGTGCCAGCAGACCCAATTTAGCGGGAAGCTCCTACGAGCAGTACTTC	CASRPNLAGSSYEQYF
TRBV27	.	.	TRBJ2-7	TGTGCCAGCAGCTACAGTGGATTAGGTTACGAGCAGTACTTC	CASSYSGLGYEQYF
TRBV10-3	TRBD2	.	TRBJ2-5	TGTGCCATCAGTGAGGGGGGAGGGCCGGAGGAGACCCAGTACTTC	CAISEGGGPEETQYF
TRBV5-1	TRBD1	.	TRBJ1-2	TGCGCCAGCAGCGCGCGGACAGGGCCAACCTATGGCTACACCTTC	CASSARTGPTYGYTF
TRBV7-6	TRBD2	.	TRBJ2-1	TGTGCCAGCAGCTCGGGGACTAGCGGGAAGAATGAGCAGTTCTTC	CASSSGTSGKNEQFF
TRBV27	.	.	TRBJ2-7	TGTGCCAGCAGTTTGGACGGGACATACGAGCAGTACTTC	CASSLDGTYEQYF
TRBV7-3	.	.	TRBJ2-1	TGTGCCAGCAGCTTGCCGACTAGGGGTCGTATTAATGAGCAGTTCTTC	CASSLPTRGRINEQFF
TRBV28	TRBD2	.	TRBJ2-1	TGTGCCAGCAGTTTCCTTGCGGGAGGCCCCAATGAGCAGTTCTTC	CASSFLAGGPNEQFF
TRBV6-9	.	.	TRBJ2-7	TGTGCCAGCAGTTACAGGGGCCCCTACGAGCAGTACTTC	CASSYRGPYEQYF
TRBV28	.	.	TRBJ2-7	TGTGCCAGCAGTTTTTCAGGCAGCCTCTACGAGCAGTACTTC	CASSFSGSLYEQYF
TRBV2	TRBD2	.	TRBJ2-1	TGTGCCAACCTAGCGGGTCTGCATGAGCAGTTCTTC	CANLAGLHEQFF
TRBV15	TRBD2	.	TRBJ2-3	TGTGCCACCAGCCTCGGACTAGCCACAGATACGCAGTATTTT	CATSLGLATDTQYF
TRBV5-1	TRBD2	.	TRBJ2-7	TGCGCCAGCAGCCGCCCCCTCGGGACTAGCTCCTACGAGCAGTACTTC	CASSRPLGTSSYEQYF
TRBV7-9	.	.	TRBJ2-7	TGTGCCAGCAGCCGGGACGGTAGCTCCTACGAGCAGTACTTC	CASSRDGSSYEQYF
TRBV28	TRBD2	.	TRBJ2-7	TGTGCCAGCAGTTTACCCCTAGCGGAGGGACCCTACGAGCAGTACTTC	CASSLPLAEGPYEQYF
TRBV28	TRBD2	.	TRBJ2-7	TGTGCCAGCAGTTCCGGGACTAGCGGGAAGAGCTCCTACGAGCAGTACTTC	CASSSGTSGKSSYEQYF
TRBV12-5	TRBD2	.	TRBJ2-1	TGTGCTAGTGGCCCGGGGGGAGGGTCTCGCTCCTACAATGAGCAGTTCTTC	CASGPGGGSRSYNEQFF
TRBV18	.	.	TRBJ2-2	TGTGCCAGCTCACCCTTCAGGGAGCTGTTTTTT	CASSPFRELFF
TRBV6-1	.	once	TRBJ1-3	TGTGCCAGCAGTGAGTGGAGGAACTCTGGAAACACCATATATTTT	CASSEWRNSGNTIYF
TRBV4-2	.	.	TRBJ2-5	TGTGCCAGCAGCCAAGGACTAGGAATTGAGACCCAGTACTTC	CASSQGLGIETQYF
TRBV13	.	.	TRBJ2-2	TGTGCCAGCAGCCCGGCCCCCACCGGGGAGCTGTTTTTT	CASSPAPTGELFF
TRBV29-1	TRBD2	.	TRBJ2-1	TGCAGCGTAACCGGACTAGCGGAAAGCTCCTACAATGAGCAGTTCTTC	CSVTGLAESSYNEQFF
TRBV6-1	TRBD2	.	TRBJ2-7	TGTGCCAGCAGTGAATGGTATGCTAGCGGGAGCTCCTACGAGCAGTACTTC	CASSEWYASGSSYEQYF
TRBV27	.	.	TRBJ2-3	TGTGCCAGCAGTTTATGGGGGGGCGGAGATACGCAGTATTTT	CASSLWGGGDTQYF
TRBV19	.	.	TRBJ1-5	TGTGCCAGTAGTTTAGGGGCAGGGAGGCAGCCCCAGCATTTT	CASSLGAGRQPQHF
TRBV6-5	.	.	TRBJ2-7	TGTGCCAGCAGTGCCGGTCTGCGAACCTCCTACGAGCAGTACTTC	CASSAGLRTSYEQYF
TRBV6-5	.	.	TRBJ2-7	TGTGCCAGCAGTTACCCAGGGAACGAGCAGTACTTC	CASSYPGNEQYF
TRBV7-9	.	.	TRBJ1-2	TGTGCCAGCAGCTTCGCGGAGGCCTATGGCTACACCTTC	CASSFAEAYGYTF